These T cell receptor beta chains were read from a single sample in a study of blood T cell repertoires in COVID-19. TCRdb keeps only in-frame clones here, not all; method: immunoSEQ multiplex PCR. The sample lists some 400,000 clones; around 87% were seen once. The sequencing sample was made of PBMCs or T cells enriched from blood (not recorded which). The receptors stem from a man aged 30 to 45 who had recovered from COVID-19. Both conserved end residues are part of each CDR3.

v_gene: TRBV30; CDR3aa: CAWSRGPIGNTIYF
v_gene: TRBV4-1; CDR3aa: CASSQDWSGQGVYNEQFF
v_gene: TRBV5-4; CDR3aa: CATRPATGSPEAFF
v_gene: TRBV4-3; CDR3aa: CASSQEASGGRGGELFF
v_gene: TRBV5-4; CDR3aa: CASSPGTGTYEQYF
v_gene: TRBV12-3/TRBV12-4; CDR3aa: CASSLQGLLAFF
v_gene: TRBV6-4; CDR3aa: CASSASAGVDSPLHF
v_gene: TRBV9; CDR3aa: CASSSTGSNQPQHF
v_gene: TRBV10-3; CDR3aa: CAIKPAGVQETQYF
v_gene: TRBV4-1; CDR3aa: CASSHHRQGARTEAFF
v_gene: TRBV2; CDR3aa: CASSFDSRNQPQHF
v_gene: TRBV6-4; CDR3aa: CASSEGGGTTDTQYF
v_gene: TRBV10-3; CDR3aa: CAISEGSGSYGYTF
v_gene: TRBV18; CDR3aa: CASSPAGGNQPQHF
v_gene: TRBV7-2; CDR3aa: CASSSRTSGPYEQYF